This T cell receptor (beta chain) was captured by sequencing in a study of T cells in Graves' hyperthyroidism and ophthalmopathy. Those patients with uncontrolled infection, other autoimmune disease, pregnancy or lactation were excluded. General study points: Most thyroid clonotypes with frequency above 0.001 were detected in blood.

Amplification of TCR beta CDR3 regions used RNA as the template. A set of HTBI primers served as the primers for a first-round RT-PCR of the TCR CDR3. Via MiXCR, TCRdb re-called the multiplex PCR reads, giving one row per CDR3 protein. The sample includes 300,000 to 350,000 distinct CDR3 sequences, 16% of them seen just once. Worth noting for this clonotype: Its antigen is undetermined.

The material sequenced was blood. This sequence originates from a man in his thirties or forties with Graves' hyperthyroidism.

Here the CDR3 DNA reads TGTGCCAGCAGACCAATAGGGGAGTACGAGCAGTACTTC. This codes for CASRPIGEYEQYF. V is TRBV27 and J is TRBJ2-7; the D call may be TRBD1 or TRBD2 (5 bases each). The CDR3 is 13 residues long. Germline CDR1 reads MNHEY; CDR2 reads SMNVEV (reference sequence). Trimming took off 6 bases at V and 4 bases at J, with 13 bases between the two ends.